Listed below are T cell receptor beta chains from one sample, sequenced in a study of cytomegalovirus exposure and HLA in healthy donors. Clones were sequenced by immunoSEQ multiplex PCR, and TCRdb holds only the in-frame ones, with some missing. This sample yields under 150,000 clones, of which around 85% are seen a single time; 1.5% to 2% belongs to the top ten. Sequencing was done on a sample of PBMCs. The receptors come from a boy younger than 18 in good health and CMV-seronegative. CDR3s include the opening cysteine and the closing phenylalanine or tryptophan. The order of the fields is J gene, V gene, clone size, D gene, CDR3 DNA, CDR3 protein. D genes are given only for firm matches. Clone size is stated in some rows and not others, as once, few, many or a class when expanded.

j_call: TRBJ2-7
v_call: TRBV19
clone_size: .
d_call: TRBD1
cdr3_nt: TGTGCCAGTAGTATAAAGGGGGCGCAAACCTACGAGCAGTACTTC
cdr3_aa: CASSIKGAQTYEQYF

j_call: TRBJ2-7
v_call: TRBV7-2
clone_size: .
d_call: TRBD1
cdr3_nt: TGTGCCAGCAGCCCTATCAACATAGGACAGGGTGGATACGAGCAGTACTTC
cdr3_aa: CASSPINIGQGGYEQYF

j_call: TRBJ1-2
v_call: TRBV7-9
clone_size: .
d_call: TRBD1
cdr3_nt: TGTTCCAGCAGCTTATCAACAGGGGGCTATGGCTACACCTTC
cdr3_aa: CSSSLSTGGYGYTF

j_call: TRBJ2-3
v_call: TRBV5-1
clone_size: .
d_call: TRBD2
cdr3_nt: TGCGCCAGCAGCTTAACTAGCGGGGGCACAGATACGCAGTATTTT
cdr3_aa: CASSLTSGGTDTQYF

j_call: TRBJ2-1
v_call: TRBV9
clone_size: .
d_call: .
cdr3_nt: TGTGCCAGCAGCGCCAACTACAATGAGCAGTTCTTC
cdr3_aa: CASSANYNEQFF

j_call: TRBJ2-7
v_call: TRBV15
clone_size: .
d_call: .
cdr3_nt: TGTGCCACCAGCAGAGATGGGGGGACGGGCTACGAGCAGTACTTC
cdr3_aa: CATSRDGGTGYEQYF

j_call: TRBJ2-1
v_call: TRBV4-1
clone_size: .
d_call: TRBD2
cdr3_nt: TGCGCCAGCAGCCTATTACTAGCGGGGGGGAATGAGCAGTTCTTC
cdr3_aa: CASSLLLAGGNEQFF

j_call: TRBJ2-2
v_call: TRBV30
clone_size: .
d_call: .
cdr3_nt: TGTGCCTGGAGTGTCGGGAGAGGGACCGGGGAGCTGTTTTTT
cdr3_aa: CAWSVGRGTGELFF

j_call: TRBJ2-1
v_call: TRBV9
clone_size: once
d_call: TRBD1
cdr3_nt: TGTGCCAGCAGCGAGGGACAGAACAATGAGCAGTTCTTC
cdr3_aa: CASSEGQNNEQFF

j_call: TRBJ2-7
v_call: TRBV7-2
clone_size: .
d_call: .
cdr3_nt: TGTGCCAGCAGCCCCGGGGCAGTCGGGGGATACTACGAGCAGTACTTC
cdr3_aa: CASSPGAVGGYYEQYF

j_call: TRBJ2-7
v_call: TRBV5-5
clone_size: few
d_call: .
cdr3_nt: TGTGCCAGCAGCTTGGTTCGATCCAGCGCCGAGCAGTACTTC
cdr3_aa: CASSLVRSSAEQYF

j_call: TRBJ1-5
v_call: TRBV7-2
clone_size: .
d_call: .
cdr3_nt: TGTGCCAGCAGCCTTCACGGGGAGTCAGCCCAGCATTTT
cdr3_aa: CASSLHGESAQHF

j_call: TRBJ2-2
v_call: TRBV6-5
clone_size: .
d_call: .
cdr3_nt: TGTGCCAGCAGTTACTCAGCGGGCTTTTTCACCGGGGAGCTGTTTTTT
cdr3_aa: CASSYSAGFFTGELFF

j_call: TRBJ1-3
v_call: TRBV5-8
clone_size: .
d_call: .
cdr3_nt: TGTGCCAGCACCCCTCCCGGGCAGGGCTCTGGAAACACCATATATTTT
cdr3_aa: CASTPPGQGSGNTIYF

j_call: TRBJ1-4
v_call: TRBV14
clone_size: .
d_call: TRBD1
cdr3_nt: TGTGCCAGCAGTCTATCAGGGGGCGCGGATGAAAAACTGTTTTTT
cdr3_aa: CASSLSGGADEKLFF

j_call: TRBJ2-2
v_call: TRBV7-9
clone_size: .
d_call: .
cdr3_nt: TGTGCCAGCAGCTCTGACTACTTCAAAATAGAGAACACCGGGGAGCTGTTTTTT
cdr3_aa: CASSSDYFKIENTGELFF

j_call: TRBJ2-1
v_call: TRBV29-1
clone_size: .
d_call: TRBD2
cdr3_nt: TGCAGCGTCCGAACGCCGGGACTAGGGAATGAGCAGTTCTTC
cdr3_aa: CSVRTPGLGNEQFF

j_call: TRBJ2-2
v_call: TRBV5-4
clone_size: .
d_call: .
cdr3_nt: TGTGCCAGCAGCTTGGCCGGAGGGGACACCGGGGAGCTGTTTTTT
cdr3_aa: CASSLAGGDTGELFF

j_call: TRBJ2-1
v_call: TRBV7-2
clone_size: .
d_call: TRBD2
cdr3_nt: TGTGCCAGCAGTCCCAGGTCGCTAGCGGCTTACAATGAGCAGTTCTTC
cdr3_aa: CASSPRSLAAYNEQFF

j_call: TRBJ1-1
v_call: TRBV7-9
clone_size: .
d_call: .
cdr3_nt: TGTGCCAGCAGCTTAACCGAAGGGGCTGAAGCTTTCTTT
cdr3_aa: CASSLTEGAEAFF

j_call: TRBJ2-5
v_call: TRBV5-1
clone_size: .
d_call: .
cdr3_nt: TGCGCCAGCAGCCCTCTTTGGGGCGAGGAGACCCAGTACTTC
cdr3_aa: CASSPLWGEETQYF

j_call: TRBJ2-3
v_call: TRBV25-1
clone_size: .
d_call: TRBD1
cdr3_nt: TGTGCCAGCAGTGGAACGGGACAGAATACGCAGTATTTT
cdr3_aa: CASSGTGQNTQYF

j_call: TRBJ2-4
v_call: TRBV9
clone_size: .
d_call: TRBD1
cdr3_nt: TGTGCCAGCAGCGGTAACAGGGACAGGAGAAACATTCAGTACTTC
cdr3_aa: CASSGNRDRRNIQYF

j_call: TRBJ1-2
v_call: TRBV4-3
clone_size: once
d_call: .
cdr3_nt: TGCGCCAGCAGCCAGGACCTCCCCCAGGGGAACTATGGCTACACCTTC
cdr3_aa: CASSQDLPQGNYGYTF

j_call: TRBJ1-5
v_call: TRBV7-9
clone_size: .
d_call: .
cdr3_nt: TGTGCCAGCAGCTTAGCGGTCGGGATCTTGGGGCCCCAGCATTTT
cdr3_aa: CASSLAVGILGPQHF

j_call: TRBJ2-7
v_call: TRBV7-9
clone_size: .
d_call: .
cdr3_nt: TGTTCCAGCAGCTCCAGGCTCCGCGAGCAGTACTTC
cdr3_aa: CSSSSRLREQYF

j_call: TRBJ1-2
v_call: TRBV19
clone_size: .
d_call: .
cdr3_nt: TGTGCCAGTAGTATTTCCCGGGAGCCTAACTATGGCTACACCTTC
cdr3_aa: CASSISREPNYGYTF

j_call: TRBJ1-1
v_call: TRBV4-3
clone_size: .
d_call: .
cdr3_nt: TGCGCCAGCAGCCAAACCACCCAGGGTAGGGGGACTGAAGCTTTCTTT
cdr3_aa: CASSQTTQGRGTEAFF

j_call: TRBJ1-1
v_call: TRBV29-1
clone_size: .
d_call: .
cdr3_nt: TGCAGCACCATCCCGGACATGAACACTGAAGCTTTCTTT
cdr3_aa: CSTIPDMNTEAFF

j_call: TRBJ1-1
v_call: TRBV15
clone_size: .
d_call: .
cdr3_nt: TGTGCCACCAGCAGAGAGGTAGGAGGAGCTTTCTTT
cdr3_aa: CATSREVGGAFF

j_call: TRBJ1-2
v_call: TRBV5-1
clone_size: .
d_call: .
cdr3_nt: TGCGCCAGCAGCTTGGATGGGTATGGGGCGGGGGAAGGCTACACCTTC
cdr3_aa: CASSLDGYGAGEGYTF

j_call: TRBJ1-2
v_call: TRBV7-2
clone_size: .
d_call: .
cdr3_nt: TGTGCCAGCAGCTTAGCTCAGATGTCTAGTGGCTACACCTTC
cdr3_aa: CASSLAQMSSGYTF

j_call: TRBJ1-1
v_call: TRBV4-3
clone_size: .
d_call: TRBD1
cdr3_nt: TGCGCCAGCAGCCAACTCAGCGGAGAGGGGGCCACTGAAGCTTTCTTT
cdr3_aa: CASSQLSGEGATEAFF

j_call: TRBJ2-7
v_call: TRBV7-2
clone_size: .
d_call: .
cdr3_nt: TGTGCCAGCAGCTTAGGGGCCGGTAGCTCCTACGAGCAGTACTTC
cdr3_aa: CASSLGAGSSYEQYF

j_call: TRBJ1-5
v_call: TRBV7-9
clone_size: few
d_call: .
cdr3_nt: TGTGCCAGCAGCTTAGGATCAGATCAGCCCCAGCATTTT
cdr3_aa: CASSLGSDQPQHF

j_call: TRBJ1-1
v_call: TRBV5-1
clone_size: few
d_call: .
cdr3_nt: TGCGCCAGCAGCGTAGGGACATTGAACACTGAAGCTTTCTTT
cdr3_aa: CASSVGTLNTEAFF

j_call: TRBJ2-2
v_call: TRBV30
clone_size: .
d_call: .
cdr3_nt: TGTGCCTGGAGTGTACACGGGAGCCCCAACACCGGGGAGCTGTTTTTT
cdr3_aa: CAWSVHGSPNTGELFF

j_call: TRBJ2-1
v_call: TRBV29-1
clone_size: .
d_call: TRBD2
cdr3_nt: TGCAGCGTTGAAGGGACTAGCGGATACTACAATGAGCAGTTCTTC
cdr3_aa: CSVEGTSGYYNEQFF

j_call: TRBJ2-2
v_call: TRBV7-2
clone_size: .
d_call: TRBD2
cdr3_nt: TGTGCCAGCAGCTTGAGACTAGCGGGGAACACCGGGGAGCTGTTTTTT
cdr3_aa: CASSLRLAGNTGELFF

j_call: TRBJ2-7
v_call: TRBV6-5
clone_size: .
d_call: .
cdr3_nt: TGTGCCAGCAGTCGGCGCGGGATGTACGAGCAGTACTTC
cdr3_aa: CASSRRGMYEQYF